This TCR beta chain was sequenced in a study of blood T cells in healthy people across ages. This clonotype appeared once. With a J-beta primer mix and a sample-barcoded 5' primer, a second PCR ran about 6 to 11 cycles. Each cDNA molecule received a tag from a template-switch adaptor that had 12 random nucleotides. TCRdb re-called the 5' RACE reads with MiXCR, one entry per CDR3 protein. The data hold 600,000 to 800,000 distinct CDR3 sequences, with roughly 21% observed a single time. Researchers collected ten milliliters of peripheral blood from every single donor. V gave up 4 bases and J gave up 10 bases; unmatched junction bases: 15. This CDR3 spans 15 amino acids. Germline V gene data show CDR1 as DFQATT and CDR2 as SNEGSKA (reference sequence).

The rearrangement uses TRBV20-1 and TRBJ2-1; 8 bases fit TRBD2. This receptor was taken from a man between 65 and 79 years old in good health. The sequencing sample was made of blood. The CDR3 DNA is TGCAGTGCTAACCCTCTTAGCGGGGTAGTCGGCGAGCAGTTCTTC. Its translation is CSANPLSGVVGEQFF.